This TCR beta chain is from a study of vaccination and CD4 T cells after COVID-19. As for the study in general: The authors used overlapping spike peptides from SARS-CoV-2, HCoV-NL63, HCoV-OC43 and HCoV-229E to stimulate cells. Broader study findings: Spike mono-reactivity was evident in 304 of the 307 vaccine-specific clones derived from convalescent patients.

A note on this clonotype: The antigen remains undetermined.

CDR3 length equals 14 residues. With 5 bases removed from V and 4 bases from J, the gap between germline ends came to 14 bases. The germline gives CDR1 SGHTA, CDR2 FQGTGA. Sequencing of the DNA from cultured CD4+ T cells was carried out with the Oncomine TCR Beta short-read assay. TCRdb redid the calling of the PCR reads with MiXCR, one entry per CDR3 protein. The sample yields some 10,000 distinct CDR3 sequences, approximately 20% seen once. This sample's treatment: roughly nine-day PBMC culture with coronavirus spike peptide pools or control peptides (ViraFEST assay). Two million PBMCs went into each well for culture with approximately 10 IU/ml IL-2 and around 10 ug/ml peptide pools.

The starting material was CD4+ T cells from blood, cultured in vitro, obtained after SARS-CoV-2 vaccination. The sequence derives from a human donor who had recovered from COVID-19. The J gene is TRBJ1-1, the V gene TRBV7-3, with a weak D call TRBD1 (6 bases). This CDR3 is CASSRLGGSTEAFF. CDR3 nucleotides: TGTGCCAGCAGCCGTCTGGGGGGCAGCACTGAAGCTTTCTTT.